This passage covers 21 T cell receptor beta chains from one sample sequenced in a study of T-cell reconstitution after alpha-beta-depleted transplantation in children. Unique molecular identifiers were incorporated during preparation of the TCRbeta library. Using its own MiXCR run on the PCR reads, TCRdb lists one record per CDR3 protein. The sample has about 240,000 distinct CDR3 sequences, about 12% seen once. The sequences come from PBMCs from the stem cell graft donor, collected from the stem cell graft. These receptors all stem from a human donor who donated a stem cell graft to a child with acute lymphoblastic leukemia.

In its sample, this clonotype was seen many times. The CDR3 loop is CSASLGPTYEQYF. CDR3 DNA sequence: TGCAGTGCCAGTTTGGGCCCGACCTACGAGCAGTACTTC. The V and J genes are TRBV20-1 and TRBJ2-7; D gene uncertain. The germline V gene encodes CDR1 DFQATT and CDR2 SNEGSKA (reference sequence). CDR3 length equals 13 residues. V lost 6 bases and J 2 bases, leaving 14 bases between the germline ends.

This clonotype appeared many times. The CDR3 DNA follows: TGTGCCAGCAGTTTTACATCATCTGGAAACACCATATATTTT. Translation gives CASSFTSSGNTIYF. The rearrangement links TRBV12-3 or TRBV12-4 to TRBJ1-3; D ambiguous. The V end was cut by 3 bases, the J end by 1 base, with 7 bases between. The CDR3 totals 14 residues.

This clonotype was recorded at least ten times. The V and J genes are TRBV5-1 and TRBJ1-4; the D gene is possibly TRBD1 (6 bases). The CDR3 sequence is 18 residues long. The V gene lost 1 base and the J gene lost 5 bases, with 21 bases spanning the gap. Per the germline V gene, CDR1 is SGHRS and CDR2 is YFSETQ. The CDR3 DNA follows: TGCGCCAGCAGCTTGAGGCCGCCCGCCGGACAGTCGAATGAAAAACTGTTTTTT. It yields the protein CASSLRPPAGQSNEKLFF.

This chain connects TRBV13 to TRBJ2-1, with 9 bases matching TRBD2. This CDR3 has 15 residues. Germline assignment: CDR1 PRHDT and CDR2 FYEKMQ (reference sequence). With V trimmed by 0 bases and J by 9 bases, 6 bases remained unmatched. DNA for the CDR3: TGTGCCAGCAGCTTAGGTCGGCGGGAGGGGGGTGAGCAGTTCTTC. It translates to CASSLGRREGGEQFF.

The DNA of the CDR3 is TGTGCCAGCAGCTTGGGAAGGGGGGCACCGGGCGGGGAGCTGTTTTTT. This translates into CASSLGRGAPGGELFF. This chain connects TRBV5-5 to TRBJ2-2, with D perhaps given as TRBD1 or TRBD2 (6 bases each). Per germline, CDR1 SGHKS and CDR2 YYEKEE (reference sequence). V lost 0 bases to trimming and J lost 7 bases, with 16 bases between them. CDR3 length: 16 amino acids.

This clonotype appeared many times. The chain couples TRBV20-1 to TRBJ1-1; D is uncertain. The CDR3 has 12 residues. CDR1 is DFQATT and CDR2 is SNEGSKA in the germline V gene (reference sequence). The CDR3 spells CSGRTVNTEAFF. Here the CDR3 DNA reads TGCAGCGGGCGGACGGTGAACACTGAAGCTTTCTTT.

This clonotype appeared many times. The chain has TRBV5-1 and TRBJ1-2; D is ambiguous. Trimming took off 3 bases at V and 7 bases at J, with 13 bases between the two ends. CDR1 is SGHRS, CDR2 YFSETQ, per germline. This CDR3 is built from 13 residues. The CDR3 bases are TGCGCCAGCAGCTCCCCGGACGGGGTTGGCTACACCTTC. Protein sequence: CASSSPDGVGYTF.

This clonotype was observed at least ten times. The chain employs TRBV5-1 and TRBJ2-7, with 10 bases fitting TRBD1. This CDR3 has 14 residues. V trimming: 0 bases; J trimming: 4 bases; junction bases outside the gene matches: 1. Germline V gene data show CDR1 as SGHRS and CDR2 as YFSETQ. The CDR3 coding sequence is TGCGCCAGCAGCTTGGAGGGACAGGGGTACGAGCAGTACTTC. Amino acids: CASSLEGQGYEQYF.

This clonotype was counted many times. J is TRBJ2-1 and V is TRBV20-1; TRBD2 matches 14 bases. Germline values: CDR1 DFQATT, CDR2 SNEGSKA (reference sequence). This CDR3 spans 15 amino acids. CDR3 sequence reads: CRTPTSGRGLNEQFF. In nucleotides, the CDR3 is TGCAGGACACCGACTAGCGGGAGGGGACTTAATGAGCAGTTCTTC.

The genes are TRBV12-3 or TRBV12-4 and TRBJ1-1, with 11 bases identical to TRBD1. J lost 4 bases, V lost 3 bases, and 16 bases had no gene match. The CDR3 contains 19 residues. CDR3 in amino acids: CASSLSVPGQGVYGTEAFF. The CDR3 DNA is TGTGCCAGCAGTTTGTCCGTTCCGGGACAGGGGGTTTATGGCACTGAAGCTTTCTTT.

This clonotype showed up many times. The V and J genes are TRBV5-1 and TRBJ2-1; D is unresolved. This CDR3 spans 11 amino acids. CDR1 is SGHRS, CDR2 YFSETQ, per germline. Trimming shortened V by 7 bases and J by 6 bases, and 8 bases separated the two germline ends. CDR3 nucleotide sequence: TGCGCCAGCGCCCGGGCCAATGAGCAGTTCTTC. Amino acids: CASARANEQFF.

This clonotype was counted ten times or more. V gene TRBV10-3 combines with J gene TRBJ2-3, with D perhaps TRBD2 (5 bases). Trimming took off 3 bases at V and 13 bases at J, with 14 bases between the two ends. CDR3 length equals 12 residues. Germline-derived CDR1 and CDR2 are ENHRY and SYGVKD. The CDR3 coding sequence is TGTGCCATCAGTGATGTGAGGGATTTTGAGTATTTT. This sequence encodes CAISDVRDFEYF.

There are many counts of this clonotype. The V gene is TRBV7-2, the J gene TRBJ2-7, with 10 bases identical to TRBD1. Germline V gene data show CDR1 as SGHTA and CDR2 as FQGNSA. This CDR3 has 15 residues. V trimming: 8 bases; J trimming: 2 bases; junction bases outside the gene matches: 9. The CDR3: CASSPDRGQPYEQYF. CDR3 sequence (DNA): TGTGCCAGCTCCCCTGACAGGGGGCAACCCTACGAGCAGTACTTC.

The CDR3 loop reads CASTLGGLYNEQFF. The DNA for the CDR3 is TGTGCCAGCACCCTAGGGGGGCTGTACAATGAGCAGTTCTTC. The chain joins TRBV12-3 or TRBV12-4 to TRBJ2-1, with D perhaps matching TRBD1 or TRBD2 (6 bases each). V shed 7 bases and J shed 4 bases, with 14 bases lying between them. The CDR3 has 14 residues.

This clonotype was picked up many times. The V and J genes are TRBV30 and TRBJ2-7; D perhaps matches TRBD1 (5 bases). CDR3 length equals 15 residues. The germline V gene encodes CDR1 GTSNPN and CDR2 SVGIG (reference sequence). V was shortened by 5 bases and J by 5 bases, with 22 bases between the two germline ends. The CDR3 nucleotides read TGTGCCTGGCGAGAGCGTGGGGCTCCCGGCCACGAGCAGTACTTC. This sequence encodes CAWRERGAPGHEQYF.

This clonotype was seen repeatedly, ten times or more. The gene calls are TRBV2 and TRBJ2-7, with D unresolved. The CDR3 is 13 amino acids. The V end lost 9 bases, the J end lost 1 base, and 13 bases lay between the germline ends. Germline assignment: CDR1 SNHLY and CDR2 FYNNEI. The CDR3 region is CASQGLRSYEQYF. CDR3 bases: TGTGCCAGTCAAGGGTTGAGGTCCTACGAGCAGTACTTC.

This clonotype was observed at least ten times. The chain combines TRBV5-1 with TRBJ2-3; D is unresolved. V shed 0 bases and J shed 2 bases, with 7 bases lying between them. The CDR3 covers 14 residues. The germline V gene has CDR1 SGHRS and CDR2 YFSETQ. CDR3 nucleotide sequence: TGCGCCAGCAGCTTGGTCTCCGACACAGATACGCAGTATTTT. Its protein product is CASSLVSDTDTQYF.

The chain carries TRBV5-6 and TRBJ2-7; 7 bases agree with TRBD2. The CDR3 sequence is 14 residues long. V shed 3 bases, J shed 3 bases, and the junction held 6 bases outside the gene matches. CDR1 is SGHDT and CDR2 is YYEEEE in the germline V gene. The CDR3 DNA follows: TGTGCCAGCAGCTCGGGACTATCCTGCTACGAGCAGTACTTC. Protein: CASSSGLSCYEQYF.

J is TRBJ2-2 and V is TRBV7-2; TRBD1 aligns across 10 bases. The CDR3 runs 16 residues. The V segment lost 1 base and the J segment 6 bases; nucleotides outside the gene matches: 5. Germline CDR1 reads SGHTA; CDR2 reads FQGNSA. The DNA of the CDR3 is TGTGCCAGCAGCTTAGGACAGGGGGCGTTGTCCGGGGAGCTGTTTTTT. Its translation is CASSLGQGALSGELFF.

This clonotype was counted many times. The CDR3 protein is CASSLLAGGNPPEQFF. The CDR3 nucleotides are TGTGCCAGCAGCTTATTAGCGGGAGGAAACCCTCCCGAGCAGTTCTTC. The chain joins TRBV2 to TRBJ2-1; TRBD2 agrees at 10 bases. This CDR3 has 16 amino acids. With 6 bases clipped from V and 10 bases from J, the junction kept 15 bases outside the gene matches. Germline CDR1 and CDR2: SNHLY and FYNNEI.

At least ten counts were recorded for this clonotype. V and J are TRBV25-1 and TRBJ1-6; 7 bases line up with TRBD1. Germline CDR1 is MGHDK and CDR2 is SYGVNS. With 3 bases clipped from V and 10 bases from J, the junction kept 12 bases outside the gene matches. There are 16 residues in the CDR3. The CDR3 reads CASSERLGGPGSPLHF. In nucleotides, the CDR3 is TGTGCCAGCAGTGAGCGGTTAGGGGGCCCCGGATCACCCCTCCACTTT.